Shown below are 32 T cell receptor beta chains from a single sample sequenced in a study of OX40 agonist ivuxolimab in advanced cancers. Repertoires were generated with immunoSEQ multiplex PCR, while TCRdb's copy carries only in-frame clones and drops some. The sample holds 50,000 to 85,000 clones; roughly 87% are singletons and the top ten take about 2.5%. Source: CD4+ or CD8+ T cells sorted from blood, taken in a trial of the OX40 agonist ivuxolimab. The receptors come from an adult with an advanced solid tumor such as melanoma, head and neck, liver or kidney cancer.

V gene TRBV7-8 combines with J gene TRBJ2-7; 9 bases map to TRBD1. The CDR3 is 15 amino acids. V gave up 5 bases and J gave up 2 bases; unmatched junction bases: 7. The germline V gene has CDR1 SGHVS and CDR2 FQNEAQ. This CDR3 is CASSTGQGRTYEQYF. DNA of the CDR3: TGTGCCAGCAGCACGGGACAGGGAAGAACCTACGAGCAGTACTTC.

The V call is TRBV21-1, the J call TRBJ2-7; the listed D gene, TRBD2, was not tested against the DNA. TRBV21-1 is reported as a pseudogene. The CDR3 has 14 amino acids. The CDR3, as DNA: TGTGCCAGCAGCCCTTCGCGGTTCGCCTACGAGCAGTACTTC. Amino acid sequence: CASSPSRFAYEQYF.

The chain joins TRBV14 to TRBJ1-2, with a weak D call TRBD1 (6 bases). Trimming stripped 4 bases from V and 4 bases from J, with 16 bases between. Germline V gene lookup returns CDR1 SGHDN and CDR2 FVKESK. The CDR3 has 15 amino acids. DNA of the CDR3: TGTGCCAGCAGCCCTCGGACAGAAAACTCCTATGGCTACACCTTC. Translating gives CASSPRTENSYGYTF.

CDR3 sequence: CASSFGSAYGYTF. In DNA form, the CDR3 reads TGTGCCAGCAGCTTTGGCTCAGCCTATGGCTACACCTTC. This chain uses TRBV7-9 with TRBJ1-2; no clear D gene. Trimming took off 3 bases at V and 4 bases at J, with 9 bases between the two ends. The CDR3 sequence is 13 residues long. The germline V gene has CDR1 SEHNR and CDR2 FQNEAQ (reference sequence).

The CDR3 nucleotides are TGCGCCAGCAGCTCCCAGGGTACAGATACGCAGTATTTT. Protein: CASSSQGTDTQYF. This chain links TRBV5-1 with TRBJ2-3, with TRBD1 as a possible D gene (5 bases). Germline V CDR1 and CDR2: SGHRS, YFSETQ. There are 13 residues in the CDR3. Trimming took off 3 bases at V and 3 bases at J, with 8 bases between the two ends.

In its sample, this clone was seen a few times. This rearrangement joins TRBV11-2 to TRBJ1-1, with 7 bases identical to TRBD1. Germline V gene data show CDR1 as SGHAT and CDR2 as FQNNGV. The CDR3 length is 13 residues. Trimming took 5 bases from V and 8 from J; bases not matched to a gene: 8. CDR3 sequence (DNA): TGTGCCAGCAGCGTTAGCGGGGGACAGGAAGCTTTCTTT. This encodes CASSVSGGQEAFF. The full variable domain, completed using reference TRBV11-2 and TRBJ1-1, is EAGVAQSPRYKIIEKRQSVAFWCNPISGHATLYWYQQILGQGPKLLIQFQNNGVVDDSQLPKDRFSAERLKGVDSTLKIQPAKLEDSAVYLCASSVSGGQEAFFGQGTRLTVV.

The gene calls are TRBV7-9 and TRBJ2-7, with 8 bases lining up with TRBD2. CDR3 size: 14 residues. Germline CDR1 is SEHNR and CDR2 is FQNEAQ (reference sequence). With V trimmed by 4 bases and J by 4 bases, 6 bases remained unmatched. CDR3 residues: CASSSSGRGYEQYF. Written as DNA, the CDR3 is TGTGCCAGCAGCTCCAGCGGGAGAGGTTACGAGCAGTACTTC. Complete variable domain (other parts from reference TRBV7-9 and TRBJ2-7): DTGVSQNPRHKITKRGQNVTFRCDPISEHNRLYWYRQTLGQGPEFLTYFQNEAQLEKSRLLSDRFSAERPKGSFSTLEIQRTEQGDSAMYLCASSSSGRGYEQYFGPGTRLTVT.

This chain joins TRBV21-1 and TRBJ2-3; no check of the table's D call, TRBD1, against the DNA was made. TRBV21-1 is designated a pseudogene. The CDR3 has 15 amino acids. The CDR3 nucleotides read TGTGCCAGCAGCAACAGGGGGCGCGGCACAGATACGCAGTATTTT. This encodes CASSNRGRGTDTQYF.

The chain couples TRBV19 to TRBJ2-1; no definite D call. The CDR3 spans 15 residues. V was clipped by 3 bases and J by 5 bases, with 14 bases between them. The V gene's germline CDR1 is LNHDA and CDR2 SQIVND (reference sequence). The CDR3 reads CASSIGDATHNEQFF. CDR3 nucleotide sequence: TGTGCCAGTAGTATTGGCGACGCTACCCACAATGAGCAGTTCTTC. Combining the CDR3 with reference TRBV19 and TRBJ2-1 gives the whole variable domain DGGITQSPKYLFRKEGQNVTLSCEQNLNHDAMYWYRQDPGQGLRLIYYSQIVNDFQKGDIAEGYSVSREKKESFPLTVTSAQKNPTAFYLCASSIGDATHNEQFFGPGTRLTVL.

The rearrangement uses TRBV2 and TRBJ2-1, with D hard to call. The CDR3 is 15 residues long. The V gene lost 5 bases and the J gene lost 12 bases, with 23 bases spanning the gap. The germline CDR1 and CDR2 sequences are SNHLY and FYNNEI. Here the CDR3 DNA reads TGTGCCAGCAGTACCGATATTAGAAACAGAGAAGGGCAGTTCTTC. Translated, it gives CASSTDIRNREGQFF.

This clone was counted ten times or more. The gene calls are TRBV10-2 and TRBJ1-1; no clear D. The V gene's germline CDR1 is WSHSY and CDR2 SAAADI. With 6 bases removed from V and 0 bases from J, the gap between germline ends came to 11 bases. The CDR3 has 14 amino acids. This chain's CDR3 is CASRGGSMNTEAFF. The CDR3 DNA is TGCGCCAGCAGAGGCGGGTCTATGAACACTGAAGCTTTCTTT.

The genes are TRBV14 and TRBJ1-2; D not certain. V lost 1 base to trimming and J lost 7 bases, with 10 bases between them. Per the germline V gene, CDR1 is SGHDN and CDR2 is FVKESK. This CDR3 region has 13 residues. CDR3 sequence (DNA): TGTGCCAGCAGCCAAGTAGGGCCCGGTGGCTACACCTTC. Amino acids: CASSQVGPGGYTF. The variable domain in full, with the rest retrieved from reference TRBV14 and TRBJ1-2, is EAGVTQFPSHSVIEKGQTVTLRCDPISGHDNLYWYRRVMGKEIKFLLHFVKESKQDESGMPNNRFLAERTGGTYSTLKVQPAELEDSGVYFCASSQVGPGGYTFGSGTRLTVV.

The rearrangement uses TRBV11-2 and TRBJ2-7; TRBD1 aligns across 9 bases. After removal of 1 base from V and 4 bases from J, the junction contained 5 bases not matched to a gene. The CDR3 contains 15 residues. Germline lookup yields CDR1 SGHAT and CDR2 FQNNGV. CDR3 region: CASSLVGGQGYEQYF. For the CDR3, the DNA is TGTGCCAGCAGCTTAGTGGGGGGACAGGGATACGAGCAGTACTTC.

The sample holds a few counts of this clone. This chain links TRBV12-5 with TRBJ1-5; TRBD1 aligns across 8 bases. Germline V CDR1 and CDR2: LGHNT, FRNRAP. V dropped 1 base and J dropped 7; count of bases not matched to a gene: 6. The CDR3 runs 15 residues. The CDR3 is CASGLDADRAQPQHF. The CDR3 coding sequence is TGTGCTAGTGGTTTGGACGCGGACAGGGCCCAGCCCCAGCATTTT.

The chain combines TRBV11-3 with TRBJ2-7, with 9 bases fitting TRBD1. J gave up 3 bases and V 1 base, and 4 bases lay outside the gene matches. Germline V lookup: CDR1 SGHNT, CDR2 YENEEA. The length of the CDR3 is 15 residues. DNA for the CDR3: TGTGCCAGCAGCTTAGGGGGACAGGGAAACTACGAGCAGTACTTC. Amino acids: CASSLGGQGNYEQYF.

This clone has just one count. The V gene is TRBV2, the J gene TRBJ2-4; the D call may be TRBD1 or TRBD2 (5 bases each). There are 15 residues in the CDR3. CDR1 and CDR2 from the germline V gene are SNHLY and FYNNEI. V was clipped by 2 bases and J by 1 base, with 9 bases between them. CDR3 sequence (DNA): TGTGCCAGCAGTGAATGGGGGTGGGCCAAAAACATTCAGTACTTC. It is translated as CASSEWGWAKNIQYF.

The chain couples TRBV21-1 to TRBJ1-2. TRBV21-1 is described as a pseudogene. This CDR3 is built from 14 residues. In DNA form, the CDR3 reads TGTGCCAGCAGCAAAGGGAAACGAAACTATGGCTACACCTTC. Translated, it gives CASSKGKRNYGYTF.

V and J are TRBV9 and TRBJ1-3, with 10 bases aligning to TRBD1. The length of the CDR3 is 15 residues. With 3 bases clipped from V and 8 bases from J, the junction kept 8 bases outside the gene matches. Per the germline V gene, CDR1 is SGDLS and CDR2 is YYNGEE. The CDR3 here is CASSEPGQGIDTIYF. In DNA, the CDR3 is TGTGCCAGCAGCGAGCCGGGACAGGGGATAGACACCATATATTTT.

The chain recombines TRBV6-5 with TRBJ1-5, with 8 bases aligning to TRBD1. This CDR3 spans 15 amino acids. CDR1 is MNHEY, CDR2 SVGAGI, per germline. The V and J ends lost 6 bases and 6 bases, in that order; junction bases with no gene match: 10. The CDR3 nucleotides are TGTGCCAGCAGCGAGTCCAGGGGGCAATCTCAGCCCCAGCATTTT. Translation: CASSESRGQSQPQHF.

This clone was found a few times. This chain connects TRBV28 to TRBJ1-1; D perhaps matches TRBD1 (6 bases). The CDR3 spans 15 residues. Looked up from germline, CDR1 is MDHEN and CDR2 is SYDVKM. Trimming stripped 3 bases from V and 0 bases from J, with 11 bases between. For the CDR3, the DNA is TGTGCCAGCAGTTTGGCAGGACAGATGAACACTGAAGCTTTCTTT. Residues: CASSLAGQMNTEAFF.

On this clone itself: This same CDR3 is encoded by further DNA sequences in the sample. This chain connects TRBV5-1 to TRBJ2-1; D remains ambiguous. V gave up 0 bases and J gave up 5 bases, with 6 bases separating them. CDR1 and CDR2 (germline): SGHRS, YFSETQ. The length of the CDR3 is 13 residues. CDR3 bases: TGCGCCAGCAGCTTGGCCACCAACAATGAGCAGTTCTTC. It codes for CASSLATNNEQFF. Drawing the rest from reference TRBV5-1 and TRBJ2-1, the complete variable domain is KAGVTQTPRYLIKTRGQQVTLSCSPISGHRSVSWYQQTPGQGLQFLFEYFSETQRNKGNFPGRFSGRQFSNSRSEMNVSTLELGDSALYLCASSLATNNEQFFGPGTRLTVL.

This clone was seen just once. This chain connects TRBV28 to TRBJ1-1; 10 bases are a match to TRBD1. Per germline, CDR1 MDHEN and CDR2 SYDVKM. This CDR3 is 13 amino acids long. The V and J ends lost 11 bases and 6 bases, in that order; junction bases with no gene match: 9. Written as DNA, the CDR3 is TGTGCCTCCAAGACAGGGGGCGTCGCTGAAGCTTTCTTT. Amino acid sequence: CASKTGGVAEAFF. The complete variable domain, with remaining parts taken from reference TRBV28 and TRBJ1-1, reads DVKVTQSSRYLVKRTGEKVFLECVQDMDHENMFWYRQDPGLGLRLIYFSYDVKMKEKGDIPEGYSVSREKKERFSLILESASTNQTSMYLCASKTGGVAEAFFGQGTRLTVV.

The rearrangement joins TRBV5-1 to TRBJ2-5, with 10 bases fitting TRBD1. After removal of 4 bases from V and 1 base from J, the junction contained 4 bases not matched to a gene. The germline V gene encodes CDR1 SGHRS and CDR2 YFSETQ. The CDR3 spans 15 residues. The CDR3 nucleotides read TGCGCCAGCAGCGGGGGACAGGGGCCCCAAGAGACCCAGTACTTC. Protein sequence: CASSGGQGPQETQYF.

This clone was seen a handful of times. The chain is built from TRBV19 and TRBJ1-4; TRBD1 might be the D (6 bases). V lost 1 base to trimming and J lost 7 bases, with 16 bases between them. CDR3 length equals 16 residues. The germline V gene encodes CDR1 LNHDA and CDR2 SQIVND (reference sequence). The CDR3 region is CASSIGLQGGSEKLFF. CDR3 in DNA: TGTGCCAGTAGTATAGGTCTACAGGGAGGAAGTGAAAAACTGTTTTTT.

V usage is TRBV28 and J usage is TRBJ1-4; D is uncertain. The V end lost 5 bases, the J end lost 4 bases, and 5 bases lay between the germline ends. The CDR3 covers 12 residues. Per germline, CDR1 MDHEN and CDR2 SYDVKM. The CDR3 loop reads CASSLGNEKLFF. The CDR3 coding sequence is TGTGCCAGCAGTCTCGGTAATGAAAAACTGTTTTTT.

This chain uses TRBV5-6 with TRBJ2-1; a possible D gene is TRBD2 (6 bases). V was clipped by 0 bases and J by 7 bases, with 14 bases between them. The CDR3 has 15 amino acids. The germline V gene encodes CDR1 SGHDT and CDR2 YYEEEE. As DNA, the CDR3 is TGTGCCAGCAGCTTGGTCGGGAGAGGAGGGAATGAGCAGTTCTTC. This gives the protein CASSLVGRGGNEQFF.

V is TRBV6-6 and J is TRBJ1-4; D call uncertain. V lost 2 bases, J lost 4 bases, and 8 bases lay in between. The CDR3 is made up of 14 amino acids. Germline V gene sequence: CDR1 MNHNY, CDR2 SVGAGI (reference sequence). CDR3 DNA sequence: TGTGCCAGCAGTTACATTGGGAATAATGAAAAACTGTTTTTT. It encodes CASSYIGNNEKLFF.

V gene TRBV6-4 combines with J gene TRBJ2-3; D possibly corresponds to TRBD1 (8 bases). Germline CDR1 is MRHNA and CDR2 is SNTAGT. The CDR3 runs to 14 residues. Between the trimmed V and J ends, which lost 8 bases and 2 bases, there was a span of 14 bases. The CDR3 coding sequence is TGTGCCAGCGGGAGGGACAGGTCCACAGATACGCAGTATTTT. It codes for CASGRDRSTDTQYF.

This sequence joins TRBV27 and TRBJ1-2; D is possibly TRBD1 (5 bases). The CDR3 length is 20 residues. Per germline, CDR1 MNHEY and CDR2 SMNVEV (reference sequence). The ends were cut back, 3 bases at V and 2 bases at J, with 28 bases in the middle. The DNA for the CDR3 is TGTGCCAGCAGTTTTTTCTCGTCGGGGGTGGAGAGGAAGAGCAACTATGGCTACACCTTC. Its translation: CASSFFSSGVERKSNYGYTF.

The chain couples TRBV29-1 to TRBJ1-1, with D hard to call. CDR3 length equals 13 residues. In germline, CDR1 is SQVTM, CDR2 ANQGSEA. Trimming took off 7 bases at V and 0 bases at J, with 12 bases between the two ends. CDR3 sequence: CSATQNLNTEAFF. The CDR3 bases are TGCAGCGCAACACAGAACTTGAACACTGAAGCTTTCTTT.

J is TRBJ2-1 and V is TRBV19; 11 bases map to TRBD1. This CDR3 has 15 residues. Trimming at V came to 6 bases and at J to 7 bases, leaving 8 bases not matched to a gene. Per germline, CDR1 LNHDA and CDR2 SQIVND (reference sequence). CDR3 sequence reads: CASRPRTGGINEQFF. For the CDR3, the DNA is TGTGCCAGTAGACCCCGGACAGGGGGCATAAATGAGCAGTTCTTC.

V is TRBV6-5 and J is TRBJ2-7; 10 bases are a match to TRBD2. With V trimmed by 6 bases and J by 4 bases, 9 bases remained unmatched. Germline values: CDR1 MNHEY, CDR2 SVGAGI. This CDR3 spans 15 amino acids. The CDR3 spells CASSSGSGGRYEQYF. CDR3 coding DNA: TGTGCCAGCAGCTCAGGTAGCGGGGGGCGGTACGAGCAGTACTTC.